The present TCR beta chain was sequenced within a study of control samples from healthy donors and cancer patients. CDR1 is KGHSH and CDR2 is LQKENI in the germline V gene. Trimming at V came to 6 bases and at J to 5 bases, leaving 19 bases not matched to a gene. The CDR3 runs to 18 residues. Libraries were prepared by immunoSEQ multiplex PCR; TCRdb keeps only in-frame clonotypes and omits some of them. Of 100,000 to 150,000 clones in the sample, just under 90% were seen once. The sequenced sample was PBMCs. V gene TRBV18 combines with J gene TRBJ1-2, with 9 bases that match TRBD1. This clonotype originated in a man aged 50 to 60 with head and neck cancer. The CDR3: CASSPVRLQGARVYGYTF. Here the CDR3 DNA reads TGTGCCAGCTCCCCAGTGCGTTTACAGGGGGCGCGAGTTTATGGCTACACCTTC.